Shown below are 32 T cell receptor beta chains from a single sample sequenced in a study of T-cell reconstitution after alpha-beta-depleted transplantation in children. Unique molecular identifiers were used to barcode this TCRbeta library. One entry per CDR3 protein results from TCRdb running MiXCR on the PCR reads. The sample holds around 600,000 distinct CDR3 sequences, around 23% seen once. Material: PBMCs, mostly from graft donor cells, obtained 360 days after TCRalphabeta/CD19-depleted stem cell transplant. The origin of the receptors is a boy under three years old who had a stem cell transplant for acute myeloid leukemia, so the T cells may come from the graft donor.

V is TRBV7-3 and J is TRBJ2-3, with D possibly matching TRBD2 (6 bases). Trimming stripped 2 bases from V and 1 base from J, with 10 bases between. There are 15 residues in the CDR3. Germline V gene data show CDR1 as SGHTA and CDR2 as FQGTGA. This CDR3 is CASSLYASGTDTQYF. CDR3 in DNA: TGTGCCAGCAGCTTATACGCTAGCGGCACAGATACGCAGTATTTT. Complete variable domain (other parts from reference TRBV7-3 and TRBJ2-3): GAGVSQTPSNKVTEKGKYVELRCDPISGHTALYWYRQSLGQGPEFLIYFQGTGAADDSGLPNDRFFAVRPEGSVSTLKIQRTERGDSAVYLCASSLYASGTDTQYFGPGTRLTVL.

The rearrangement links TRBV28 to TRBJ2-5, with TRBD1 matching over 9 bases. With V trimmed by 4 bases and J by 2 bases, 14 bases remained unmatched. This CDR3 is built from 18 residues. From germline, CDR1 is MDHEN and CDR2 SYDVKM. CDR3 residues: CASSSLIWTGDRQETQYF. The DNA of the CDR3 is TGTGCCAGCAGTTCACTAATTTGGACAGGGGATCGGCAAGAGACCCAGTACTTC.

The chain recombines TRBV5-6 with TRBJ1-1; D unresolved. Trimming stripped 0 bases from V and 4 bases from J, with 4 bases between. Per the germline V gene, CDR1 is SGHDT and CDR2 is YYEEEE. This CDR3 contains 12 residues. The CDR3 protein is CASSLARTEAFF. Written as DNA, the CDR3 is TGTGCCAGCAGCTTGGCCCGCACTGAAGCTTTCTTT.

The CDR3 bases are TGTGCCAGCAGCCCTCACCGTCAGAACACTGAAGCTTTCTTT. It specifies CASSPHRQNTEAFF. V and J are TRBV3-1 and TRBJ1-1; D remains unclear. CDR3 length: 14 amino acids. Deletions cut 4 bases from V and 1 base from J, with 10 bases between. Germline V gene sequence: CDR1 LGHDT, CDR2 YNNKEL (reference sequence).

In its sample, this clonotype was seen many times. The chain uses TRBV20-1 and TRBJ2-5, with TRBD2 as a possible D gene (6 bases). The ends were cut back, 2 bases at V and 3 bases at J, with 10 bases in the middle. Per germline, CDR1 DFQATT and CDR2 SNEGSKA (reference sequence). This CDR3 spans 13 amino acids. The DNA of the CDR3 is TGCAGTGCTAGACGCCCGGGGGAAGAGACCCAGTACTTC. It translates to CSARRPGEETQYF.

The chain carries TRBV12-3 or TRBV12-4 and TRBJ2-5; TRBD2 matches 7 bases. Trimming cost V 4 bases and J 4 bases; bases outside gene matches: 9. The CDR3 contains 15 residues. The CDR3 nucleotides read TGTGCCAGCAGTTCCCTTAGAACGGGGGGAGAGACCCAGTACTTC. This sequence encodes CASSSLRTGGETQYF.

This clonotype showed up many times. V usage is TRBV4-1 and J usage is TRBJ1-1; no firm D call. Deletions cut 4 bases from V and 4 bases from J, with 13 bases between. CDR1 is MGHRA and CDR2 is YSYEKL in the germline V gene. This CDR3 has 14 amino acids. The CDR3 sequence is CASSPPTILTEAFF. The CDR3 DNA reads TGCGCCAGCAGCCCCCCGACAATTCTCACTGAAGCTTTCTTT.

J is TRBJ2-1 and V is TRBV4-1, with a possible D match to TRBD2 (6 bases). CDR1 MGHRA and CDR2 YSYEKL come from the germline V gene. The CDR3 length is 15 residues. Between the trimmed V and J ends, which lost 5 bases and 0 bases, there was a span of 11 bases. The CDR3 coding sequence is TGCGCCAGCAGCACGGGGGATAGCTCCTACAATGAGCAGTTCTTC. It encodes CASSTGDSSYNEQFF.

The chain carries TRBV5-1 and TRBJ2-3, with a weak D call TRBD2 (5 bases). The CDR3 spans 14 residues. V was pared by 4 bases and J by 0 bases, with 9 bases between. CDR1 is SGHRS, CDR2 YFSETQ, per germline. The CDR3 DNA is TGCGCCAGCAGCGTGGGGAGTAGCACAGATACGCAGTATTTT. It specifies CASSVGSSTDTQYF.

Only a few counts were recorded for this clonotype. CDR3 DNA: TGTGCCAGCAGTAAAGGGACTAGCGGGGCCGGCCCAGAGACCCAGTACTTC. Residues: CASSKGTSGAGPETQYF. The genes are TRBV12-3 or TRBV12-4 and TRBJ2-5; 13 bases are a match to TRBD2. The CDR3 loop spans 17 amino acids. Unmatched junction bases numbered 10, after V lost 5 bases and J lost 4 bases.

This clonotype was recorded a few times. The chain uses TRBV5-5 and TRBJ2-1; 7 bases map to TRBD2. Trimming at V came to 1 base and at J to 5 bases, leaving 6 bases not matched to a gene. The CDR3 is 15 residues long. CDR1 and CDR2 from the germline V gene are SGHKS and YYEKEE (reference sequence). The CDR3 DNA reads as TGTGCCAGCAGCTTGTCCCAGCGGGGAAACAATGAGCAGTTCTTC. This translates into CASSLSQRGNNEQFF. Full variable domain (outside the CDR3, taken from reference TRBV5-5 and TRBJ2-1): DAGVTQSPTHLIKTRGQQVTLRCSPISGHKSVSWYQQVLGQGPQFIFQYYEKEERGRGNFPDRFSARQFPNYSSELNVNALLLGDSALYLCASSLSQRGNNEQFFGPGTRLTVL.

The CDR3: CASRRTGGRYEQYF. As DNA, the CDR3 is TGTGCCAGCAGACGGACAGGGGGCAGGTACGAGCAGTACTTC. The chain is built from TRBV6-5 and TRBJ2-7; the match to TRBD1 covers 11 bases. This CDR3 has 14 residues. Per the germline V gene, CDR1 is MNHEY and CDR2 is SVGAGI. With 6 bases clipped from V and 4 bases from J, the junction kept 5 bases outside the gene matches.

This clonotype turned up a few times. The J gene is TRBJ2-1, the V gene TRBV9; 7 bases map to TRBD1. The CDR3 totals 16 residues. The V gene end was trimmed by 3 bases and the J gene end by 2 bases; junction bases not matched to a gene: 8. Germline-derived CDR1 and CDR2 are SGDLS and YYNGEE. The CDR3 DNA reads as TGTGCCAGCAGCGATCTGACAGGGAACCCCTACAATGAGCAGTTCTTC. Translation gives CASSDLTGNPYNEQFF. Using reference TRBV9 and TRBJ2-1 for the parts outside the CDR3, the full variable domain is DSGVTQTPKHLITATGQRVTLRCSPRSGDLSVYWYQQSLDQGLQFLIQYYNGEERAKGNILERFSAQQFPDLHSELNLSSLELGDSALYFCASSDLTGNPYNEQFFGPGTRLTVL.

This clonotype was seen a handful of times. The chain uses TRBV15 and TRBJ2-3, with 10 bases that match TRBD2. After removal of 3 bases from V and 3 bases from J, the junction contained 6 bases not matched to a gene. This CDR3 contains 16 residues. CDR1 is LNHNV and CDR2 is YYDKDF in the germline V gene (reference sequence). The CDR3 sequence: CATSSESGGATDTQYF. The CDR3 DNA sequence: TGTGCCACCAGCAGTGAAAGCGGGGGGGCGACAGATACGCAGTATTTT.

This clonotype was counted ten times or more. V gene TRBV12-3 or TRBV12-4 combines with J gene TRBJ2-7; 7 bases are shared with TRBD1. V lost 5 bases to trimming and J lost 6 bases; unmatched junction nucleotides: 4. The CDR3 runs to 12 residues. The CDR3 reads CASSVTGVEQYF. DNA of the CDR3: TGTGCCAGCAGTGTCACAGGGGTCGAGCAGTACTTC.

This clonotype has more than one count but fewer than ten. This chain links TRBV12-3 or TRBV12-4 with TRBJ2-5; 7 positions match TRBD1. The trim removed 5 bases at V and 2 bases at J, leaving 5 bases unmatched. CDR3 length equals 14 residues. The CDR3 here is CASSPQGPQETQYF. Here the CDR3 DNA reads TGTGCCAGCAGTCCACAGGGGCCTCAAGAGACCCAGTACTTC.

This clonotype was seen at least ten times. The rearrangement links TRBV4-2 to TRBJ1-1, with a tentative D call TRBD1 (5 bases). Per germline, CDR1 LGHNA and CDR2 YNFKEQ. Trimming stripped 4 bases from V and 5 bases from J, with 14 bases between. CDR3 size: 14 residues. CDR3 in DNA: TGTGCCAGCAGCCCGTACCCCAGGGAAACTGAAGCTTTCTTT. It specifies CASSPYPRETEAFF.

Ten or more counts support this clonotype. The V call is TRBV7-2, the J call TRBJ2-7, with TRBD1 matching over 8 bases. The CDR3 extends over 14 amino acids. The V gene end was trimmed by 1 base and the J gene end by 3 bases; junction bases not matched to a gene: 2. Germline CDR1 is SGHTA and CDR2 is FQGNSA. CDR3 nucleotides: TGTGCCAGCAGCTTAGGACAGGGGTTCTACGAGCAGTACTTC. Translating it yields CASSLGQGFYEQYF.

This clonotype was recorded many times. CDR3: CASTRLRNTIYF. The CDR3 DNA reads TGTGCCAGCACCAGATTAAGAAACACCATATATTTT. This sequence joins TRBV12-3 or TRBV12-4 and TRBJ1-3; D remains ambiguous. V lost 7 bases to trimming and J lost 5 bases, with 9 bases between them. The length of the CDR3 is 12 residues.

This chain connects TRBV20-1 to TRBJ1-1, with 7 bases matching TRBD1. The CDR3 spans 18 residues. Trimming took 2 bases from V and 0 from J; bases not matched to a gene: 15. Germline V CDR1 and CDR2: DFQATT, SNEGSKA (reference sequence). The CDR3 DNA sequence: TGCAGTGCTAGACCAATCCCGGGACAGAGTAGAATGAACACTGAAGCTTTCTTT. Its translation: CSARPIPGQSRMNTEAFF.

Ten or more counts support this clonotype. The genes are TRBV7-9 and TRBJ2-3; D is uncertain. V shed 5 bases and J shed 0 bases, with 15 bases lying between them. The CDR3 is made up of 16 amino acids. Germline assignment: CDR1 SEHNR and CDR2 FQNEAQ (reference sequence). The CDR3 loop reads CASSPRARPSTDTQYF. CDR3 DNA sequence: TGTGCCAGCAGCCCTAGGGCCCGACCAAGCACAGATACGCAGTATTTT.

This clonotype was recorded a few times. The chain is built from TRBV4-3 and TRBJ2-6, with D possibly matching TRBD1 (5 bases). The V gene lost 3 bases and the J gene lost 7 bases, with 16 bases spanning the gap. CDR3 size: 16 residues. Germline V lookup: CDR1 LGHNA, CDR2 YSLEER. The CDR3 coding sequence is TGCGCCAGCAGCCATCAAAAGACAGTAAGAGCCAACGTCCTGACTTTC. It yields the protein CASSHQKTVRANVLTF.

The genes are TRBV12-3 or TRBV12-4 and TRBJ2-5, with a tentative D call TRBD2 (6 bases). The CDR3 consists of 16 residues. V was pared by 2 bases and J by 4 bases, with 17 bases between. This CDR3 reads CASSLSLAGSPETQYF. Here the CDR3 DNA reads TGTGCCAGCAGTTTAAGTCTCGCGGGGTCCCCAGAGACCCAGTACTTC.

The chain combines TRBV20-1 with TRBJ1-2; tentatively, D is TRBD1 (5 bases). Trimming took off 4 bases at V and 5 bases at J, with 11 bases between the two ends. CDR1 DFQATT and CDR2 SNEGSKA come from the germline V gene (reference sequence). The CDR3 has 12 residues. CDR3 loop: CSANQGPYGYTF. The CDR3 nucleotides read TGCAGTGCTAATCAGGGCCCATATGGCTACACCTTC.

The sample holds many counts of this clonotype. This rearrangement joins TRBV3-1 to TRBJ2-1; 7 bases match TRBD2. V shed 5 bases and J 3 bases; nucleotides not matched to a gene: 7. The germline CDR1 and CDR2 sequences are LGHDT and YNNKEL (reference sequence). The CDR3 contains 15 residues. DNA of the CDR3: TGTGCCAGCAGCAGGGGCACTAGCGTCTACAATGAGCAGTTCTTC. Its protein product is CASSRGTSVYNEQFF.

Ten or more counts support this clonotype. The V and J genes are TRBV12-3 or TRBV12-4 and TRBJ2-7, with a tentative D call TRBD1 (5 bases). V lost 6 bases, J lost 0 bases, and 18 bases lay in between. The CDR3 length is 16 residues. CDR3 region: CASSHRWGLVSYEQYF. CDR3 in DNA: TGTGCCAGCAGCCACCGTTGGGGCCTCGTCTCCTACGAGCAGTACTTC.

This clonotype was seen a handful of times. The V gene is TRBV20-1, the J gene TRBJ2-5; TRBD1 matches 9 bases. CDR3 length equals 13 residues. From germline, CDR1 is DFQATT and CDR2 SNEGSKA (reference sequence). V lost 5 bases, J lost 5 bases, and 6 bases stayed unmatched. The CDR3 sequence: CSAEQGAGETQYF. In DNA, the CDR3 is TGCAGTGCTGAACAGGGGGCTGGGGAGACCCAGTACTTC.

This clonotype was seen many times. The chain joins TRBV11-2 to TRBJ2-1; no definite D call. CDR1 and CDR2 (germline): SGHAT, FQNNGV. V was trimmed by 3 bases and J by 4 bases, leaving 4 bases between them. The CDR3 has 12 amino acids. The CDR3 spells CASSFIYNEQFF. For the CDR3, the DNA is TGTGCCAGCAGCTTTATTTACAATGAGCAGTTCTTC. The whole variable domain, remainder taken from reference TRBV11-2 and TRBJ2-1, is EAGVAQSPRYKIIEKRQSVAFWCNPISGHATLYWYQQILGQGPKLLIQFQNNGVVDDSQLPKDRFSAERLKGVDSTLKIQPAKLEDSAVYLCASSFIYNEQFFGPGTRLTVL.

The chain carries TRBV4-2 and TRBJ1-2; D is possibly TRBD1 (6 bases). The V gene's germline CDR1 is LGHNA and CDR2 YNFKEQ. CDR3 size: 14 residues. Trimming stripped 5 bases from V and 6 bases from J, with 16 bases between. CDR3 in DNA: TGTGCCAGCAGCAACCCGACAGGCTTTAATGGCTACACCTTC. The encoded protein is CASSNPTGFNGYTF.

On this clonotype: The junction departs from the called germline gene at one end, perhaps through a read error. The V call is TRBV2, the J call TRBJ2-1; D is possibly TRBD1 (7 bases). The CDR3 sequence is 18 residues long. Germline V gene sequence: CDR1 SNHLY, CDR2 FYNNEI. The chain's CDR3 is CTSRSQGGSGGSYNEQFF. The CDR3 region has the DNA TGTACCAGCAGGTCCCAGGGAGGATCAGGGGGCTCCTACAATGAGCAGTTCTTC.

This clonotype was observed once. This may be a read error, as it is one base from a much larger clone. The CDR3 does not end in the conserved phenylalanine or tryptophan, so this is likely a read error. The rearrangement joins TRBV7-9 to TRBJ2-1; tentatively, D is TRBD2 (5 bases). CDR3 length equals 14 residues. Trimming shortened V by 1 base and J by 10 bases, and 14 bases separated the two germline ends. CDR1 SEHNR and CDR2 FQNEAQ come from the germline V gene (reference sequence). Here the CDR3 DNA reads TGTGCCAGCAGCTTAGGAGGGCTAGCAGGCGAGCAGTTCATC. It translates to CASSLGGLAGEQFI.

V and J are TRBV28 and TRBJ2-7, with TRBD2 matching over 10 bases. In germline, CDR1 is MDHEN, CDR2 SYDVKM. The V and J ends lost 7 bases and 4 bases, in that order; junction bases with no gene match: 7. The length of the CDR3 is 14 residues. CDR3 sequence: CASTSSGGGYEQYV. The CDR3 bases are TGTGCCAGCACCTCGAGCGGGGGGGGTTACGAGCAGTACGTC.